This entry lists 18 T cell receptor beta chains sequenced from one sample in a study of cytomegalovirus exposure and HLA in healthy donors. Here immunoSEQ multiplex PCR was the method, and the copy in TCRdb shows in-frame clones only, minus some. Of 200,000 to 250,000 clones in the sample, 90% to 95% are singletons; the top ten hold around 1%. Sequenced: PBMCs. The receptors originated from a woman aged 18-29 years in good health and CMV-seronegative.

The J gene is TRBJ2-1, the V gene TRBV5-1; the match to TRBD1 covers 7 bases. The junction had 12 bases not matched to a gene; V was cut back by 2 bases and J by 7 bases. This CDR3 spans 16 amino acids. The V gene's germline CDR1 is SGHRS and CDR2 YFSETQ. CDR3 region: CASSFRTGQSSNEQFF. In DNA form, the CDR3 reads TGCGCCAGCAGCTTTCGGACAGGCCAATCCAGTAATGAGCAGTTCTTC.

This chain uses TRBV30 with TRBJ2-3, with no clear D. The CDR3 sequence is 12 residues long. Germline V lookup: CDR1 GTSNPN, CDR2 SVGIG (reference sequence). V was clipped by 3 bases and J by 5 bases, with 9 bases between them. The CDR3 loop reads CAWRDSVDTQYF. CDR3 DNA: TGTGCCTGGAGAGATTCGGTAGATACGCAGTATTTT.

The chain couples TRBV7-3 to TRBJ2-1; a weak D match, TRBD2 (5 bases). Germline V gene lookup returns CDR1 SGHTA and CDR2 FQGTGA. Trimming left V 3 bases short and J 7 bases short, with 7 bases between. The CDR3 has 12 amino acids. Written as DNA, the CDR3 is TGTGCCAGCAGCTTCACGGGGAATGAGCAGTTCTTC. Translation gives CASSFTGNEQFF.

J is TRBJ1-4 and V is TRBV5-4, with 8 bases fitting TRBD1. The CDR3 length is 16 residues. CDR1 is SGHNT, CDR2 YYREEE, per germline (reference sequence). V lost 0 bases, J lost 4 bases, and 5 bases stayed unmatched. Here the CDR3 DNA reads TGTGCCAGCAGCTTGGGTGACAGGGGCGATAATGAAAAACTGTTTTTT. This gives the protein CASSLGDRGDNEKLFF.

This chain uses TRBV7-8 with TRBJ1-1; no clear D. Germline CDR1 SGHVS, CDR2 FQNEAQ. CDR3 size: 11 residues. The V and J ends lost 6 bases and 11 bases respectively, with 13 bases between them. The CDR3 here is CASSDRRSAFF. CDR3 coding DNA: TGTGCCAGCAGTGATAGGAGGTCGGCTTTCTTT.

J is TRBJ1-3 and V is TRBV6-1; D is possibly TRBD1 (5 bases). The ends were cut back, 2 bases at V and 9 bases at J, with 14 bases in the middle. Germline CDR1 is MNHNS and CDR2 is SASEGT. The CDR3 is 14 amino acids. The DNA for the CDR3 is TGTGCCAGCAGTGAACATCGGCAGGGCACCACCATATATTTT. This codes for CASSEHRQGTTIYF.

For the CDR3, the DNA is TGCAGCGTACGACAGGGTCCCCACGAGCAGTACTTC. Protein: CSVRQGPHEQYF. The chain links TRBV29-1 to TRBJ2-7, with 7 positions matching TRBD1. After removal of 6 bases from V and 5 bases from J, the junction contained 7 bases not matched to a gene. This CDR3 region has 12 residues. Germline lookup yields CDR1 SQVTM and CDR2 ANQGSEA.

The chain employs TRBV6-5 and TRBJ2-7; possible D gene TRBD1, 6 bases. The V and J ends lost 10 bases and 5 bases respectively, with 18 bases between them. Germline V gives CDR1 MNHEY, CDR2 SVGAGI. This CDR3 is 13 amino acids long. CDR3: CATRRGRGDEQYF. CDR3 coding DNA: TGTGCCACCAGACGGGGCAGGGGCGACGAGCAGTACTTC.

The chain carries TRBV19 and TRBJ1-5; TRBD1 might be the D (6 bases). Germline CDR1 and CDR2: LNHDA and SQIVND (reference sequence). The CDR3 is 20 amino acids. Trimming left V 4 bases short and J 0 bases short, with 25 bases between. The CDR3 region is CASSTSQVLKRTDSNQPQHF. Here the CDR3 DNA reads TGTGCCAGTAGTACCTCACAGGTCCTTAAAAGGACAGATAGCAATCAGCCCCAGCATTTT.

Concerning this clone itself: An end of the junction does not agree with germline; a read error may underlie this. The V gene is TRBV6-1, the J gene TRBJ1-1; TRBD1 aligns across 9 bases. The germline V gene encodes CDR1 MNHNS and CDR2 SASEGT. This CDR3 comprises 13 residues. Here the CDR3 reads CASRRTGGAEAFF. The CDR3 coding sequence is TGTGCCAGCAGGCGAACAGGGGGCGCTGAGGCTTTCTTT.

The chain has TRBV27 and TRBJ2-2; D gene ambiguous. The CDR3 runs to 14 residues. V lost 10 bases and J lost 5, with 17 bases in between. Germline V lookup: CDR1 MNHEY, CDR2 SMNVEV (reference sequence). The CDR3 region has the DNA TGTGCCACCACTCATCCCCAATATACCGGGGAGCTGTTTTTT. Translated, it gives CATTHPQYTGELFF.

The chain is built from TRBV9 and TRBJ1-2, with TRBD1 as a possible D gene (6 bases). Trimming took 0 bases from V and 5 from J, leaving 20 bases between them. CDR1 SGDLS and CDR2 YYNGEE come from the germline V gene. This CDR3 is built from 17 residues. CDR3 sequence reads: CASSVGGGGAGGYGYTF. DNA for the CDR3: TGTGCCAGCAGCGTAGGAGGGGGAGGGGCAGGAGGGTATGGCTACACCTTC.

The CDR3 spells CAIGGTGLNYGYTF. CDR3 in DNA: TGTGCCATCGGGGGGACAGGGCTCAACTATGGCTACACCTTC. J is TRBJ1-2 and V is TRBV10-3, with 9 bases identical to TRBD1. Germline V CDR1 and CDR2: ENHRY, SYGVKD. The CDR3 sequence is 14 residues long. With V trimmed by 8 bases and J by 2 bases, 6 bases remained unmatched.

The chain couples TRBV5-6 to TRBJ2-3; 8 bases align to TRBD2. The trim removed 4 bases at V and 0 bases at J, leaving 10 bases unmatched. Germline V gives CDR1 SGHDT, CDR2 YYEEEE. This CDR3 region has 17 residues. The CDR3 protein is CASSTLLLAASTDTQYF. For the CDR3, the DNA is TGTGCCAGCAGCACGCTCTTACTAGCGGCTAGCACAGATACGCAGTATTTT.

The V call is TRBV30, the J call TRBJ2-5; the D is unclear. The CDR3 has 15 residues. V lost 1 base, J lost 5 bases, and 17 bases lay in between. Germline values: CDR1 GTSNPN, CDR2 SVGIG (reference sequence). The CDR3 DNA follows: TGTGCCTGGAGTGGTACGGGTTGGCCCGGTGAGACCCAGTACTTC. Translated, it gives CAWSGTGWPGETQYF.

The gene calls are TRBV5-5 and TRBJ1-2, with a possible D match to TRBD1 (5 bases). The CDR3 spans 12 residues. Germline assignment: CDR1 SGHKS and CDR2 YYEKEE (reference sequence). Between the trimmed V and J ends, which lost 2 bases and 8 bases, there was a span of 10 bases. Here the CDR3 DNA reads TGTGCCAGCAGCTTACAGGAGGGCGGCTACACCTTC. As protein: CASSLQEGGYTF.

V is TRBV6-5 and J is TRBJ2-7; 9 nucleotides align to TRBD1. Germline trimming cut 5 bases from V and 0 bases from J; bases unmatched to any gene: 5. The CDR3 covers 15 residues. The germline V gene has CDR1 MNHEY and CDR2 SVGAGI. CDR3 protein: CASSLTGGPSYEQYF. The CDR3 DNA reads as TGTGCCAGCAGTCTAACAGGGGGCCCCTCCTACGAGCAGTACTTC.

The chain carries TRBV6-6 and TRBJ1-4; the D is unclear. Trimming removed 1 base at V and 7 bases at J, with 10 bases between. There are 14 residues in the CDR3. Germline-derived CDR1 and CDR2 are MNHNY and SVGAGI (reference sequence). This chain's CDR3 is CASSYFSGVEKLFF. Here the CDR3 DNA reads TGTGCCAGCAGTTACTTTTCGGGAGTTGAAAAACTGTTTTTT.